This T cell receptor beta chain is from a study of Ad26.COV2.S vaccination and SARS-CoV-2 variants. Using immunoSEQ multiplex PCR, the repertoire was profiled, and TCRdb retains in-frame clones only, with some absent. The profile covers roughly 380,000 clones, with approximately 87% appearing a single time and 3.6% taken by the ten largest. Germline loops: CDR1 SGDLS, CDR2 YYNGEE. V was cut by 0 bases and J by 4 bases, with 14 bases left in between. This CDR3 is 16 amino acids long. Treatment indicated: around 19 received Ad26.COV2.S at low or high dose, single or two shots; 5 received placebo; per-sample allocation not given. Collection of the samples took place on day 63 after the first injection of vaccine or placebo.

The chain joins TRBV9 to TRBJ1-3, with unresolved D. Source: peripheral blood, taken in a trial of Ad26.COV2.S vaccine versus placebo. This clonotype was sampled from a person between 18 and 65 years old who received the Ad26.COV2.S COVID-19 vaccine or a placebo. The DNA for the CDR3 is TGTGCCAGCAGCGTAGATCCTGGGCTTAACGGAAACACCATATATTTT. Protein product: CASSVDPGLNGNTIYF.